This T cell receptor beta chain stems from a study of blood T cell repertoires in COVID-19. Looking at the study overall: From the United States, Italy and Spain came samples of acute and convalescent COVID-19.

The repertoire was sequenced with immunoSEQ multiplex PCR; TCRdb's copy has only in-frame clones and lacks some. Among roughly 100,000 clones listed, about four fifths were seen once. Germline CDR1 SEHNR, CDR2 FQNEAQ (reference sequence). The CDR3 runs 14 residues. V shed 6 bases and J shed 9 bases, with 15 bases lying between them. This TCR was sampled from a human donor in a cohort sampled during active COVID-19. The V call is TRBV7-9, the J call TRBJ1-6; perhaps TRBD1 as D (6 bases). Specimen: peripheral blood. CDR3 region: CASRPTGLGSPLHF. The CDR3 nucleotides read TGTGCCAGCAGACCAACAGGGTTGGGTTCACCCCTCCACTTT.